These 27 T cell receptor beta chains came from one sample sequenced in a study of coeliac disease. The table came from immunoSEQ multiplex PCR; TCRdb's copy has only in-frame clones and leaves some out. Of several thousand clones in the sample, around 60% were seen once. The sequencing input was lamina propria lymphocytes from the gut. Receptors were obtained from a woman aged 60-75 years with active celiac disease.

This clone was observed a handful of times. J is TRBJ1-5 and V is TRBV19, with D unclear. The CDR3 covers 13 residues. Germline CDR1 is LNHDA and CDR2 is SQIVND (reference sequence). Deletions cut 2 bases from V and 2 bases from J, with 4 bases between. This CDR3 reads CASSIIGNQPQHF. CDR3 nucleotides: TGTGCCAGTAGTATAATAGGCAATCAGCCCCAGCATTTT. The complete variable domain, with remaining parts taken from reference TRBV19 and TRBJ1-5, reads DGGITQSPKYLFRKEGQNVTLSCEQNLNHDAMYWYRQDPGQGLRLIYYSQIVNDFQKGDIAEGYSVSREKKESFPLTVTSAQKNPTAFYLCASSIIGNQPQHFGDGTRLSIL.

The chain joins TRBV15 to TRBJ1-1; D remains unclear. This CDR3 region has 13 residues. V lost 0 bases, J lost 4 bases, and 6 bases lay in between. Germline V gives CDR1 LNHNV, CDR2 YYDKDF (reference sequence). The CDR3 reads CATSRDAGTEAFF. The CDR3 bases are TGTGCCACCAGCAGAGATGCGGGCACTGAAGCTTTCTTT.

The sample holds a few counts of this clone. The gene calls are TRBV9 and TRBJ2-6; TRBD1 agrees at 8 bases. The germline CDR1 and CDR2 sequences are SGDLS and YYNGEE. V shed 4 bases and J 1 base; nucleotides not matched to a gene: 7. This CDR3 has 17 residues. CDR3 nucleotide sequence: TGTGCCAGCAGCTTGGACAGGGAGGTGTCTGGGGCCAACGTCCTGACTTTC. This encodes CASSLDREVSGANVLTF.

V and J are TRBV7-6 and TRBJ1-3; 7 positions agree with TRBD1. The CDR3 has 18 residues. The J segment lost 0 bases and the V segment lost 1 base, leaving 9 bases of the junction unmatched. Germline V gene data show CDR1 as SGHVS and CDR2 as FNYEAQ. CDR3 nucleotides: TGTGCCAGCAGCTTAGAGGTGGACAGGCGCACCTCTGGAAACACCATATATTTT. Protein product: CASSLEVDRRTSGNTIYF.

In its sample, this clone was seen a few times. This rearrangement joins TRBV4-1 to TRBJ2-1; D perhaps matches TRBD1 (6 bases). The CDR3 extends over 17 amino acids. Trimming left V 4 bases short and J 3 bases short, with 19 bases between. The germline gives CDR1 MGHRA, CDR2 YSYEKL. CDR3 loop: CASSPKRQVLGYNEQFF. CDR3 coding DNA: TGCGCCAGCAGCCCGAAAAGACAGGTCCTAGGCTACAATGAGCAGTTCTTC.

The gene calls are TRBV9 and TRBJ2-3, with 8 positions matching TRBD1. This CDR3 is 15 amino acids long. Germline assignment: CDR1 SGDLS and CDR2 YYNGEE. V was pared by 3 bases and J by 3 bases, with 6 bases of the junction left unmatched. CDR3 bases: TGTGCCAGCAGCGCCCAACAGGGGGGAACAGATACGCAGTATTTT. This codes for CASSAQQGGTDTQYF.

This clone was recorded only once. The V and J genes are TRBV7-9 and TRBJ1-2; D remains unclear. The CDR3 loop spans 16 amino acids. Germline lookup yields CDR1 SEHNR and CDR2 FQNEAQ (reference sequence). V was trimmed by 4 bases and J by 4 bases, leaving 19 bases between them. The CDR3: CASSSSGSIIGYGYTF. In nucleotides, the CDR3 is TGTGCCAGCAGCTCTAGTGGCAGTATTATAGGCTATGGCTACACCTTC.

This clone came up a few times. The chain recombines TRBV6-1 with TRBJ2-4; possible D gene TRBD1, 6 bases. Between the trimmed V and J ends, which lost 7 bases and 3 bases, there was a span of 16 bases. Per the germline V gene, CDR1 is MNHNS and CDR2 is SASEGT. This CDR3 region has 15 residues. CDR3 sequence (DNA): TGTGCCAGCACTAGCTCGTGGGACAACAAAAACATTCAGTACTTC. This encodes CASTSSWDNKNIQYF.

This clone counts as medium-sized. The same CDR3 also results from other DNA sequences found in this sample. This chain uses TRBV20-1 with TRBJ1-1; TRBD1 matches 8 bases. Per the germline V gene, CDR1 is DFQATT and CDR2 is SNEGSKA (reference sequence). This CDR3 has 11 residues. The CDR3 loop reads CSSGGNTEAFF. As DNA, the CDR3 is TGCAGCTCAGGGGGCAACACTGAAGCTTTCTTT.

This clone was seen a single time. This chain connects TRBV2 to TRBJ1-5, with TRBD1 matching 7 bases. The germline V gene encodes CDR1 SNHLY and CDR2 FYNNEI. This CDR3 spans 16 amino acids. V trimming: 4 bases; J trimming: 1 base; junction bases outside the gene matches: 7. In nucleotides, the CDR3 is TGTGCCAGCAGTGTGGAGGGGGCTTGGAGCAATCAGCCCCAGCATTTT. It encodes CASSVEGAWSNQPQHF. The whole variable domain, filled in from reference TRBV2 and TRBJ1-5, reads EPEVTQTPSHQVTQMGQEVILRCVPISNHLYFYWYRQILGQKVEFLVSFYNNEISEKSEIFDDQFSVERPDGSNFTLKIRSTKLEDSAMYFCASSVEGAWSNQPQHFGDGTRLSIL.

This clone has just a few counts. V gene TRBV5-1 combines with J gene TRBJ1-1; no reliable D call. CDR3 size: 14 residues. CDR1 and CDR2 from the germline V gene are SGHRS and YFSETQ. V lost 3 bases and J lost 6, with 15 bases in between. CDR3 sequence reads: CASSSGSSVAEAFF. CDR3 nucleotides: TGCGCCAGCAGCTCGGGGAGCTCAGTCGCTGAAGCTTTCTTT. Drawing the rest from reference TRBV5-1 and TRBJ1-1, the complete variable domain is KAGVTQTPRYLIKTRGQQVTLSCSPISGHRSVSWYQQTPGQGLQFLFEYFSETQRNKGNFPGRFSGRQFSNSRSEMNVSTLELGDSALYLCASSSGSSVAEAFFGQGTRLTVV.

This rearrangement joins TRBV6-6 to TRBJ1-1, with TRBD1 identical over 7 bases. Trimming removed 5 bases from V and 0 bases from J; junction bases left unmatched: 6. The CDR3 totals 15 residues. Germline CDR1 and CDR2: MNHNY and SVGAGI (reference sequence). CDR3 sequence (DNA): TGTGCCAGCAGTCTGAAACAGGGGATGAACACTGAAGCTTTCTTT. Translating it yields CASSLKQGMNTEAFF.

This rearrangement joins TRBV7-3 to TRBJ1-2; 10 nucleotides match TRBD1. The V segment lost 6 bases and the J segment 8 bases; nucleotides outside the gene matches: 15. Germline assignment: CDR1 SGHTA and CDR2 FQGTGA. The CDR3 is 16 amino acids. CDR3 in DNA: TGTGCCAGCAGTCCGGGACAGGGGAATAATTTGGGCGGCTACACCTTC. It translates to CASSPGQGNNLGGYTF.

The chain combines TRBV9 with TRBJ2-5; 10 bases are shared with TRBD1. V lost 4 bases, J lost 5 bases, and 2 bases stayed unmatched. This CDR3 contains 13 residues. Germline V gene sequence: CDR1 SGDLS, CDR2 YYNGEE. The CDR3: CASSQGQGETQYF. The CDR3, as DNA: TGTGCCAGCAGCCAGGGACAGGGGGAGACCCAGTACTTC.

The V gene is TRBV10-3, the J gene TRBJ1-6; maybe TRBD1 (6 bases). The CDR3 sequence is 14 residues long. Germline V gene lookup returns CDR1 ENHRY and CDR2 SYGVKD. V lost 6 bases and J lost 9, with 15 bases in between. DNA for the CDR3: TGTGCCATCAGAGAAAGACAGGAGAGTTCACCCCTCCACTTT. Translating gives CAIRERQESSPLHF.

This chain links TRBV6-5 with TRBJ1-2, with D unresolved. In germline, CDR1 is MNHEY, CDR2 SVGAGI. The CDR3 sequence is 12 residues long. Trimming shortened V by 8 bases and J by 4 bases, and 11 bases separated the two germline ends. CDR3 amino acids: CASHTPPYGYTF. The CDR3 nucleotides are TGTGCCAGCCATACTCCCCCCTATGGCTACACCTTC.

The chain carries TRBV21-1 and TRBJ2-1; the table's D call, TRBD2, has no DNA check behind it. TRBV21-1 is recorded as a pseudogene. The CDR3 covers 13 residues. The CDR3 DNA follows: TGTGCCAGCAGCAACTGGACTAGCGGTAAGCAGTTCTTC. Translation: CASSNWTSGKQFF.

This clone appeared a few times. This rearrangement joins TRBV18 to TRBJ1-6, with D maybe TRBD1 (6 bases). V was pared by 5 bases and J by 7 bases, with 15 bases between. In germline, CDR1 is KGHSH, CDR2 LQKENI. The CDR3 sequence is 15 residues long. The CDR3 spells CASSTRTVSNSPLHF. CDR3 bases: TGTGCCAGCTCAACCAGGACAGTTTCAAATTCACCCCTCCACTTT.

This clone was seen a handful of times. V and J are TRBV28 and TRBJ1-1; possibly TRBD1 for D (6 bases). Germline V gene data show CDR1 as MDHEN and CDR2 as SYDVKM. The CDR3 runs 14 residues. Trimming took off 7 bases at V and 1 base at J, with 13 bases between the two ends. CDR3 loop: CASKGEVSNTEAFF. Here the CDR3 DNA reads TGTGCCAGCAAGGGGGAAGTTTCGAACACTGAAGCTTTCTTT.

The chain links TRBV27 to TRBJ2-3, with TRBD2 identical over 7 bases. Unmatched junction bases numbered 9, after V lost 3 bases and J lost 6 bases. This CDR3 region has 15 residues. The V gene's germline CDR1 is MNHEY and CDR2 SMNVEV (reference sequence). CDR3 in amino acids: CASSLREGRQDTQYF. The CDR3 DNA is TGTGCCAGCAGTTTGAGGGAGGGACGTCAGGATACGCAGTATTTT.

J is TRBJ2-7 and V is TRBV7-2; 7 nucleotides agree with TRBD1. CDR3 length: 14 amino acids. The junction had 4 bases not matched to a gene; V was cut back by 3 bases and J by 2 bases. Germline V gene lookup returns CDR1 SGHTA and CDR2 FQGNSA. The CDR3 loop reads CASSLGQKAYEQYF. The CDR3 bases are TGTGCCAGCAGCTTGGGACAGAAAGCCTACGAGCAGTACTTC.

The gene calls are TRBV7-2 and TRBJ2-3; weak D call: TRBD1 (5 bases). Per the germline V gene, CDR1 is SGHTA and CDR2 is FQGNSA. V was clipped by 4 bases and J by 4 bases, with 15 bases between them. The CDR3 spans 15 residues. CDR3: CASSSWGVGSDTQYF. DNA of the CDR3: TGTGCCAGCAGCTCCTGGGGCGTGGGCTCAGATACGCAGTATTTT.

The genes are TRBV27 and TRBJ2-4; D is possibly TRBD1 (5 bases). Trimming removed 2 bases at V and 3 bases at J, with 14 bases between. In germline, CDR1 is MNHEY, CDR2 SMNVEV (reference sequence). The CDR3 spans 16 residues. This chain's CDR3 is CASSLLGQGSKNIQYF. DNA of the CDR3: TGTGCCAGCAGTTTACTTGGGCAGGGCAGCAAAAACATTCAGTACTTC.

This clone appeared once. The rearrangement joins TRBV6-1 to TRBJ2-1; D is perhaps TRBD1 (6 bases). V lost 0 bases to trimming and J lost 1 base, with 19 bases between them. CDR1 is MNHNS, CDR2 SASEGT, per germline. The CDR3 length is 19 residues. The CDR3 sequence is CASSEAFWAQGHSYNEQFF. In DNA form, the CDR3 reads TGTGCCAGCAGTGAAGCCTTTTGGGCGCAGGGACATTCCTACAATGAGCAGTTCTTC.

The V call is TRBV30, the J call TRBJ1-2; perhaps TRBD1 as D (6 bases). V lost 5 bases, J lost 0 bases, and 10 bases lay in between. Germline CDR1 GTSNPN, CDR2 SVGIG (reference sequence). The length of the CDR3 is 13 residues. CDR3 DNA sequence: TGTGCCTGGGGGGACACCGCTAACTATGGCTACACCTTC. Protein product: CAWGDTANYGYTF.

V is TRBV6-4 and J is TRBJ2-3, with a weak D call TRBD2 (6 bases). V lost 4 bases and J 5 bases, leaving 13 bases between the germline ends. This CDR3 is built from 14 residues. CDR1 is MRHNA, CDR2 SNTAGT, per germline. CDR3 bases: TGTGCCAGCAGTGGGACGGGGCGGGGAGATACGCAGTATTTT. Amino acids: CASSGTGRGDTQYF.

The gene calls are TRBV5-1 and TRBJ1-3; 10 bases are shared with TRBD1. This CDR3 has 16 amino acids. V was clipped by 3 bases and J by 2 bases; unmatched bases: 5. The germline CDR1 and CDR2 sequences are SGHRS and YFSETQ. The CDR3: CASSSTGTGAGNTIYF. CDR3 nucleotide sequence: TGCGCCAGCAGCTCGACCGGGACAGGGGCTGGAAACACCATATATTTT.